These 23 T cell receptor beta chains originate from one sample sequenced in a study of OX40 agonist ivuxolimab in advanced cancers. Assay: immunoSEQ multiplex PCR; the TCRdb copy retains only in-frame clones and omits some. The sample lists about 74,000 clones, more than 75% occurring once. Sequences were derived from CD4+ or CD8+ T cells sorted from blood, sampled in a trial of the OX40 agonist ivuxolimab. The receptor source for this set is an adult with an advanced solid tumor such as melanoma, head and neck, liver or kidney cancer.

The V and J genes are TRBV5-4 and TRBJ2-3; no clear D. Germline V lookup: CDR1 SGHNT, CDR2 YYREEE (reference sequence). V lost 2 bases and J lost 2, with 12 bases in between. There are 15 residues in the CDR3. CDR3 residues: CASSFVGDPTDTQYF. The DNA for the CDR3 is TGTGCCAGCAGCTTCGTTGGGGATCCCACAGATACGCAGTATTTT.

In this sample, this clone turned up once. CDR3 nucleotide sequence: TGTGCCAGCACCCTTGCCGGCAATCAGCCCCAGCATTTT. This encodes CASTLAGNQPQHF. The chain uses TRBV6-1 and TRBJ1-5; no clear D. The V and J ends lost 7 bases and 2 bases respectively, with 9 bases between them. Germline V gene data show CDR1 as MNHNS and CDR2 as SASEGT. The CDR3 extends over 13 amino acids.

The gene calls are TRBV18 and TRBJ2-3; D call uncertain. V was trimmed by 3 bases and J by 3 bases, leaving 4 bases between them. Germline V gives CDR1 KGHSH, CDR2 LQKENI. The length of the CDR3 is 12 residues. The CDR3, as DNA: TGTGCCAGCTCACCGGGGACAGATACGCAGTATTTT. Translating it yields CASSPGTDTQYF. The variable domain in full, completed from reference TRBV18 and TRBJ2-3, reads NAGVMQNPRHLVRRRGQEARLRCSPMKGHSHVYWYRQLPEEGLKFMVYLQKENIIDESGMPKERFSAEFPKEGPSILRIQQVVRGDSAAYFCASSPGTDTQYFGPGTRLTVL.

The rearrangement links TRBV5-8 to TRBJ1-5; perhaps TRBD1 as D (5 bases). This CDR3 has 18 residues. The V gene's germline CDR1 is SGHTS and CDR2 YDEGEE. The ends were cut back, 1 base at V and 5 bases at J, with 22 bases in the middle. In DNA, the CDR3 is TGTGCCAGCAGCTTGAGGGCGTCAGGGCCACTGGCCGATCAGCCCCAGCATTTT. This encodes CASSLRASGPLADQPQHF.

On this clone: A junction boundary mismatches the germline segment, possibly from a read error. This same CDR3 is encoded by further DNA sequences in the sample. This chain links TRBV5-6 with TRBJ2-7; D remains unclear. The CDR3 is 13 amino acids. Germline loops: CDR1 SGHDT, CDR2 YYEEEE. Written as DNA, the CDR3 is TGCGCCAGCAGCTTGGCGGACCGGTACGAGCAGTACTTC. Amino acid sequence: CASSLADRYEQYF.

V and J are TRBV6-6 and TRBJ2-7, with no clear D. Per the germline V gene, CDR1 is MNHNY and CDR2 is SVGAGI (reference sequence). Trimming stripped 0 bases from V and 4 bases from J, with 7 bases between. The CDR3 consists of 13 residues. The CDR3 sequence is CASSYSARYEQYF. DNA of the CDR3: TGTGCCAGCAGTTACTCGGCGAGATACGAGCAGTACTTC.

This chain links TRBV5-4 with TRBJ1-5, with D hard to call. V was trimmed by 0 bases and J by 2 bases, leaving 9 bases between them. CDR1 SGHNT and CDR2 YYREEE come from the germline V gene (reference sequence). The CDR3 sequence is 15 residues long. The CDR3 sequence is CASSLEFWGNQPQHF. In nucleotides, the CDR3 is TGTGCCAGCAGCTTGGAGTTTTGGGGCAATCAGCCCCAGCATTTT.

Only one count was recorded for this clone. The J gene is TRBJ1-5, the V gene TRBV2, with D tentatively TRBD1 (5 bases). Trimming took off 3 bases at V and 2 bases at J, with 11 bases between the two ends. This CDR3 has 15 amino acids. Germline-derived CDR1 and CDR2 are SNHLY and FYNNEI. The CDR3 reads CASSEDNQRNQPQHF. In nucleotides, the CDR3 is TGTGCCAGCAGTGAGGACAATCAACGCAATCAGCCCCAGCATTTT.

This chain connects TRBV2 to TRBJ2-5; D gene ambiguous. V lost 8 bases to trimming and J lost 0 bases, with 4 bases between them. From germline, CDR1 is SNHLY and CDR2 FYNNEI. The CDR3 consists of 11 residues. DNA of the CDR3: TGTGCCAGCTCGTACCAAGAGACCCAGTACTTC. Translating gives CASSYQETQYF.

The chain has TRBV9 and TRBJ1-1, with D perhaps matching TRBD1 (5 bases). The ends were cut back, 3 bases at V and 7 bases at J, with 13 bases in the middle. Germline CDR1 is SGDLS and CDR2 is YYNGEE. CDR3 length equals 13 residues. CDR3 sequence (DNA): TGTGCCAGCAGCGAGGGGAATAGGGGTGAAGCTTTCTTT. It codes for CASSEGNRGEAFF.

This clone was seen only once. The chain is built from TRBV6-4 and TRBJ2-7, with D possibly TRBD1 on 6 matching bases. This CDR3 is 14 amino acids long. V shed 10 bases and J shed 4 bases, with 20 bases lying between them. Germline CDR1 reads MRHNA; CDR2 reads SNTAGT. The DNA of the CDR3 is TGTGCCACCCAGGGGCAGGGGCGAATATACGAGCAGTACTTC. It yields the protein CATQGQGRIYEQYF.

The chain is built from TRBV23-1 and TRBJ1-5, with D uncertain. TRBV23-1 is recorded as an ORF, its role being uncertain. This CDR3 has 14 amino acids. V was pared by 8 bases and J by 4 bases, with 15 bases between. Written as DNA, the CDR3 is TGCGCCAGCCCCTGGTTGAGACCTAATCAGCCCCAGCATTTT. Translating it yields CASPWLRPNQPQHF.

The V gene is TRBV21-1, the J gene TRBJ2-1; the DNA was not compared with TRBD2, the D call given in the table. TRBV21-1 is a pseudogene locus. The CDR3 sequence is 12 residues long. CDR3 in DNA: TGTGCCAGCCTGGGTTTTTGGCGGGAGCAGTTCTTC. Translating gives CASLGFWREQFF.

Only one count was recorded for this clone. The V call is TRBV5-1, the J call TRBJ2-7; TRBD2 aligns across 9 bases. The CDR3 totals 13 residues. Germline CDR1 reads SGHRS; CDR2 reads YFSETQ. V lost 2 bases to trimming and J lost 6 bases; unmatched junction nucleotides: 3. This chain's CDR3 is CASSFGTSSEQYF. As DNA, the CDR3 is TGCGCCAGCAGCTTCGGGACTAGCTCCGAGCAGTACTTC.

The V and J genes are TRBV5-1 and TRBJ2-5, with 7 bases aligning to TRBD1. The CDR3 covers 15 residues. V lost 4 bases, J lost 5 bases, and 11 bases stayed unmatched. CDR1 SGHRS and CDR2 YFSETQ come from the germline V gene. This chain's CDR3 is CASSHRTGAVETQYF. The DNA for the CDR3 is TGCGCCAGCAGCCACAGAACAGGGGCGGTGGAGACCCAGTACTTC.

This sequence joins TRBV6-6 and TRBJ2-5; TRBD2 matches 7 bases. The CDR3 has 14 residues. V gave up 8 bases and J gave up 8 bases; unmatched junction bases: 14. Germline loops: CDR1 MNHNY, CDR2 SVGAGI (reference sequence). The CDR3: CASAPAQGGGTQYF. In DNA form, the CDR3 reads TGTGCCAGCGCACCCGCGCAGGGCGGGGGTACCCAGTACTTC.

The chain carries TRBV14 and TRBJ1-4; weak D call: TRBD1 (6 bases). CDR1 and CDR2 (germline): SGHDN, FVKESK. The CDR3 runs 13 residues. Trimming took off 6 bases at V and 5 bases at J, with 10 bases between the two ends. CDR3 protein: CASSTGWNEKLFF. In nucleotides, the CDR3 is TGTGCCAGCAGTACAGGGTGGAATGAAAAACTGTTTTTT.

This chain connects TRBV6-1 to TRBJ2-1, with TRBD1 matching over 8 bases. CDR3 length: 15 residues. Germline V lookup: CDR1 MNHNS, CDR2 SASEGT. V gave up 5 bases and J gave up 6 bases; unmatched junction bases: 9. Here the CDR3 DNA reads TGTGCCAGCAGTCTAACCGGGACAGGCCTCAATGAGCAGTTCTTC. It yields the protein CASSLTGTGLNEQFF.

The gene calls are TRBV27 and TRBJ1-2; D is undetermined. Germline V lookup: CDR1 MNHEY, CDR2 SMNVEV (reference sequence). V shed 1 base and J shed 2 bases, with 8 bases lying between them. This CDR3 is 14 amino acids long. The CDR3 sequence: CASSLWGGNYGYTF. The CDR3 bases are TGTGCCAGCAGTTTATGGGGAGGGAACTATGGCTACACCTTC.

V is TRBV6-5 and J is TRBJ2-7; perhaps TRBD2 as D (6 bases). The CDR3 runs to 16 residues. Germline V gene lookup returns CDR1 MNHEY and CDR2 SVGAGI. V lost 2 bases to trimming and J lost 2 bases, with 16 bases between them. The CDR3 nucleotides are TGTGCCAGCAGTTACCGGAAAGCGGGTGGTACCTACGAGCAGTACTTC. Amino acids: CASSYRKAGGTYEQYF.

The chain has TRBV21-1 and TRBJ2-5; the tabulated D call, TRBD1, remains unverified against the DNA. The end of the DNA is better explained by TRBJ2-7, so the J call may be wrong. TRBV21-1 is flagged as a pseudogene. The CDR3 covers 15 residues. The CDR3 here is CASSSPGQGLDEQYF. The CDR3 region has the DNA TGTGCCAGCAGCTCACCGGGACAGGGTTTGGACGAGCAGTACTTC.

The count of this clone is one. The gene calls are TRBV27 and TRBJ2-3, with D possibly TRBD2 on 6 matching bases. The germline V gene has CDR1 MNHEY and CDR2 SMNVEV (reference sequence). CDR3 length: 15 residues. Trimming pared 6 bases from V and 0 bases from J, leaving 13 bases between. CDR3 nucleotides: TGTGCCAGCAGCCCCAGAGGACTAAGCACAGATACGCAGTATTTT. This gives the protein CASSPRGLSTDTQYF.

In its sample, this clone was seen once. The chain links TRBV5-4 to TRBJ1-6; 9 bases line up with TRBD1. Looked up from germline, CDR1 is SGHNT and CDR2 is YYREEE (reference sequence). The V and J ends lost 3 bases and 6 bases, in that order; junction bases with no gene match: 10. The CDR3 totals 17 residues. Here the CDR3 reads CASSSSRTGGANSPLHF. CDR3 bases: TGTGCCAGCAGCTCGTCACGTACAGGGGGCGCTAATTCACCCCTCCACTTT.